This section outlines one TCR beta chain sequence together with its context. Its antigen remains unknown. The sample belongs to a study of cytomegalovirus exposure and HLA in healthy donors. General study points: The study reported that TCR beta sequences accurately predicted HLA-A and HLA-B alleles in most subjects.

Primers included in the PCR were 60 Vbeta and 13 Jbeta primers. Profiled with immunoSEQ multiplex PCR; TCRdb holds only in-frame clones, not every one. This sample yields about 99,000 clones, of which over 65% are seen a single time; under 2% belongs to the top ten. The CDR3 totals 13 residues. Germline trimming cut 3 bases from V and 6 bases from J; bases unmatched to any gene: 1. The V gene's germline CDR1 is SGHTA and CDR2 FQGNSA. This TCR was recovered from a woman aged 40 to 50 in good health and CMV-seronegative. Sequencing was done on a sample of PBMCs. V usage is TRBV7-2 and J usage is TRBJ2-4; the match to TRBD1 covers 8 bases. CDR3: CASSLDRANIQYF. CDR3 nucleotide sequence: TGTGCCAGCAGCTTGGACAGGGCAAACATTCAGTACTTC. Drawing the rest from reference TRBV7-2 and TRBJ2-4, the complete variable domain is GAGVSQSPSNKVTEKGKDVELRCDPISGHTALYWYRQSLGQGLEFLIYFQGNSAPDKSGLPSDRFSAERTGGSVSTLTIQRTQQEDSAVYLCASSLDRANIQYFGAGTRLSVL.